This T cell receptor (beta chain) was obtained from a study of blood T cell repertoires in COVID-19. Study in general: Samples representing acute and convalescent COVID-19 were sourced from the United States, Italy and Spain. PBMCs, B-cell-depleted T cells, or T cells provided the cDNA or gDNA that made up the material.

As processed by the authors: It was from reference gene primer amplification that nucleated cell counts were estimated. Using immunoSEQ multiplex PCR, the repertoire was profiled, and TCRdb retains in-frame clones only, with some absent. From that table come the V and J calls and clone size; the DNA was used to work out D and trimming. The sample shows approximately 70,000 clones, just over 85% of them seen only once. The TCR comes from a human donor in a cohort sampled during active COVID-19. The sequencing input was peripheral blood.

CDR3 DNA: TGCGCCAGCAGTGAGACGAACTTGAACACTGAAGCTTTCTTT. This translates into CASSETNLNTEAFF. This rearrangement joins TRBV10-2 to TRBJ1-1; D call uncertain. CDR1 WSHSY and CDR2 SAAADI come from the germline V gene. The V end was cut by 2 bases, the J end by 0 bases, with 7 bases between. The CDR3 extends over 14 amino acids.